This T cell receptor (beta chain) was observed in a study of T cell responses to AZD1222 COVID-19 vaccine. This CDR3 contains 13 residues. Germline trimming cut 5 bases from V and 10 bases from J; bases unmatched to any gene: 6. The germline V gene has CDR1 SGDLS and CDR2 YYNGEE. This clone has only a few counts. The protocol was immunoSEQ multiplex PCR, while the TCRdb copy is restricted to in-frame clones and leaves out a portion. Of about 220,000 clones listed, about 93% are singletons. The rearrangement links TRBV9 to TRBJ2-1, with TRBD2 matching over 10 bases. The specimen comprised peripheral blood, sampled on day 0 of MenACWY control vaccination. The source of this sequence is an adult in good health. CDR3 residues: CASRYPGLAEQFF. The DNA of the CDR3 is TGTGCCAGCAGATACCCGGGACTAGCGGAGCAGTTCTTC. The full variable domain, in which reference TRBV9 and TRBJ2-1 provide the parts outside the CDR3, is DSGVTQTPKHLITATGQRVTLRCSPRSGDLSVYWYQQSLDQGLQFLIQYYNGEERAKGNILERFSAQQFPDLHSELNLSSLELGDSALYFCASRYPGLAEQFFGPGTRLTVL.